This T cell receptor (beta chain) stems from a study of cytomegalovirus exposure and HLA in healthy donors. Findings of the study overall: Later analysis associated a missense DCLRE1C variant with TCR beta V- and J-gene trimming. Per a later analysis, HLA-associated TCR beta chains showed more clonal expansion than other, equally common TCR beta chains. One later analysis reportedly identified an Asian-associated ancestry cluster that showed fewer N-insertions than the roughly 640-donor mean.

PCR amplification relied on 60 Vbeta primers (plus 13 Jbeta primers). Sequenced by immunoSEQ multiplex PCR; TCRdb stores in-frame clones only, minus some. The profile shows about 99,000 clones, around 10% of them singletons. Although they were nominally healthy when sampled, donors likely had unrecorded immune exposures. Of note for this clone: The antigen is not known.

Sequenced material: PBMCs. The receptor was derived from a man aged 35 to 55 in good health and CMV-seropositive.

The DNA of the CDR3 is TGTGCTAGTGGTTTGGTAGGTAATCTCGGAGGCGAGCAGTACTTC. Protein product: CASGLVGNLGGEQYF. This chain links TRBV12-5 with TRBJ2-7; the D gene is possibly TRBD2 (5 bases). This CDR3 spans 15 amino acids. The V end was cut by 0 bases, the J end by 6 bases, with 15 bases between. The germline V gene has CDR1 LGHNT and CDR2 FRNRAP.